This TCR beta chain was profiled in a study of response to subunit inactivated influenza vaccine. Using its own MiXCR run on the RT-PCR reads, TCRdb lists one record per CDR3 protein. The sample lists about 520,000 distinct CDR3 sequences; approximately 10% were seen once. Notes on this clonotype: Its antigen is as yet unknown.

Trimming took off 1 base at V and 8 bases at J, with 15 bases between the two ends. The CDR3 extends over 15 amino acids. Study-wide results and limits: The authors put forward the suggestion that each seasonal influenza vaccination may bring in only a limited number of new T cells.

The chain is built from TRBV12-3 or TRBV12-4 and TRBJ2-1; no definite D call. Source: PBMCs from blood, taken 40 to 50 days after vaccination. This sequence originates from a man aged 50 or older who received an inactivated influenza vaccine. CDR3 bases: TGTGCCAGCAGTTTAGTTTTTCGAGTCGGTCATGAGCAGTTCTTC. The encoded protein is CASSLVFRVGHEQFF.